The text below deals with one T cell receptor beta chain. Its antigen is undetermined. The record originates from a study of vaccination effects on CD4 cells after COVID-19. The CDR3 extends over 13 amino acids. Germline V gives CDR1 SQVTM, CDR2 ANQGSEA. Trimming removed 3 bases from V and 11 bases from J, with 19 bases in between. Within the ViraFEST assay, antigen-specific CD4+ T cells underwent expansion with viral peptide pools prior to sequencing. Having been cultured for ten to eleven days, the cells underwent CD4+ T cell isolation. TCRdb keeps only in-frame clones here, not all; method: immunoSEQ multiplex PCR. The sample shows 55,000 to 65,000 clones, roughly 79% of them seen only once.

This TCR was sampled from a human donor who received a COVID-19 vaccine. This chain connects TRBV29-1 to TRBJ1-1; D is unresolved. This specimen was CD4+ T cells from PBMCs cultured with HCoV-229E spike peptides, taken before COVID-19 vaccination. CDR3 in DNA: TGCAGCGTTGAGAGGCGGCTTCTCGATGGGGCTTTCTTT. Protein product: CSVERRLLDGAFF.